What follows are 25 T cell receptor beta chains derived from one specimen sequenced in a study of blood T cell repertoires in COVID-19. Produced via immunoSEQ multiplex PCR; TCRdb's table is partial and in-frame only. The data contain 200,000 or so clones, about 85% of them singletons. The sample taken for sequencing was PBMCs or T cells enriched from blood (not recorded which). The source of these receptors is a man aged 30-40 years who had recovered from COVID-19.

The chain joins TRBV28 to TRBJ1-1; tentative D call: TRBD1 (5 bases). Germline assignment: CDR1 MDHEN and CDR2 SYDVKM. The V and J ends lost 4 bases and 4 bases respectively, with 16 bases between them. This CDR3 is 15 amino acids long. DNA for the CDR3: TGTGCCAGCAGTTCCCGGGGGGGGGAAGGCACTGAAGCTTTCTTT. The encoded protein is CASSSRGGEGTEAFF.

CDR3 region: CASSSPNYGYTF. The CDR3 DNA reads TGTGCCAGCAGTTCTCCCAACTATGGCTACACCTTC. J is TRBJ1-2 and V is TRBV28; D not certain. Trimming cost V 4 bases and J 2 bases, with 5 bases left between them. This CDR3 region has 12 residues. CDR1 is MDHEN and CDR2 is SYDVKM in the germline V gene.

This rearrangement joins TRBV11-3 to TRBJ2-7, with 8 bases aligning to TRBD2. Germline V gene sequence: CDR1 SGHNT, CDR2 YENEEA. J gave up 2 bases and V 1 base, and 10 bases lay outside the gene matches. The CDR3 length is 17 residues. The CDR3 region has the DNA TGTGCCAGCAGCTTAGGGACCACTAGCGGAGAGCCCTACGAGCAGTACTTC. It translates to CASSLGTTSGEPYEQYF.

This clone was counted only a few times. In DNA, the CDR3 is TGTGCCAGCAGCCCCTCACCCGGGAGGGGCGAGCGCTACACCTTC. Protein product: CASSPSPGRGERYTF. This chain links TRBV7-3 with TRBJ1-2; perhaps TRBD1 as D (5 bases). V lost 5 bases to trimming and J lost 9 bases, with 22 bases between them. The CDR3 loop spans 15 amino acids. Germline CDR1 reads SGHTA; CDR2 reads FQGTGA.

V is TRBV19 and J is TRBJ1-6; D is possibly TRBD1 (5 bases). Trimming removed 10 bases at V and 7 bases at J, with 14 bases between. The CDR3 extends over 13 amino acids. The germline CDR1 and CDR2 sequences are LNHDA and SQIVND (reference sequence). The CDR3 spells CATCQDTNSPLHF. CDR3 nucleotides: TGTGCCACTTGTCAGGACACCAATTCACCCCTCCACTTT.

The rearrangement links TRBV30 to TRBJ1-4; 8 bases line up with TRBD1. The germline gives CDR1 GTSNPN, CDR2 SVGIG (reference sequence). The length of the CDR3 is 17 residues. Germline trimming cut 3 bases from V and 7 bases from J; bases unmatched to any gene: 16. In DNA, the CDR3 is TGTGCCTGGAGCCTCGGGACAGGCTATAAACGGGGTGAAAAACTGTTTTTT. Translated, it gives CAWSLGTGYKRGEKLFF.

V gene TRBV19 combines with J gene TRBJ2-7; D ambiguous. The CDR3 has 13 residues. Germline values: CDR1 LNHDA, CDR2 SQIVND (reference sequence). V was clipped by 1 base and J by 3 bases, with 7 bases between them. The CDR3 sequence is CASSIAGGYEQYF. CDR3 nucleotides: TGTGCCAGTAGTATAGCGGGTGGCTACGAGCAGTACTTC.

The chain has TRBV9 and TRBJ1-4; D not resolved. The CDR3 sequence is 15 residues long. With 0 bases removed from V and 5 bases from J, the gap between germline ends came to 11 bases. Looked up from germline, CDR1 is SGDLS and CDR2 is YYNGEE. In DNA form, the CDR3 reads TGTGCCAGCAGCGTAGTGTCAGGAGGGAATGAAAAACTGTTTTTT. Translated, it gives CASSVVSGGNEKLFF.

V gene TRBV10-1 combines with J gene TRBJ2-3, with TRBD2 matching over 8 bases. Germline V gene data show CDR1 as WNHNN and CDR2 as SYGVQD (reference sequence). The length of the CDR3 is 14 residues. After removal of 1 base from V and 6 bases from J, the junction contained 3 bases not matched to a gene. DNA of the CDR3: TGCGCCAGCAGTGAGTTAGCGGGGCCCGATACGCAGTATTTT. It encodes CASSELAGPDTQYF.

The chain combines TRBV7-9 with TRBJ2-5; a weak D match, TRBD1 (6 bases). The length of the CDR3 is 11 residues. Trimming took off 11 bases at V and 1 base at J, with 8 bases between the two ends. CDR1 SEHNR and CDR2 FQNEAQ come from the germline V gene (reference sequence). This CDR3 reads CAGTPQETQYF. CDR3 coding DNA: TGTGCCGGGACACCCCAAGAGACCCAGTACTTC.

The V gene is TRBV29-1, the J gene TRBJ1-6; 9 positions match TRBD1. The CDR3 has 13 amino acids. With 6 bases clipped from V and 7 bases from J, the junction kept 4 bases outside the gene matches. Per the germline V gene, CDR1 is SQVTM and CDR2 is ANQGSEA. The CDR3 DNA reads TGCAGCGTCTCCGGGACAGGGAATTCACCCCTCCACTTT. Its translation is CSVSGTGNSPLHF.

The V and J genes are TRBV5-1 and TRBJ1-6, with a tentative D call TRBD1 (6 bases). Germline CDR1 reads SGHRS; CDR2 reads YFSETQ. Trimming stripped 2 bases from V and 10 bases from J, with 13 bases between. The CDR3 has 14 residues. The DNA for the CDR3 is TGCGCCAGCAGCTTACTGGACAGTGGATCACCCCTCCACTTT. Translating it yields CASSLLDSGSPLHF.

V is TRBV3-1 (or the pseudogene TRBV3-2) and J is TRBJ1-1; TRBD1 might be the D (6 bases). From germline, CDR1 is LGHDT and CDR2 YNNKEL (reference sequence). The V gene lost 2 bases and the J gene lost 2 bases, with 15 bases spanning the gap. CDR3 length: 16 residues. The CDR3 nucleotides read TGTGCCAGCAGCCAAAACCCCATGGGGGCTAACACTGAAGCTTTCTTT. Its translation is CASSQNPMGANTEAFF.

This chain links TRBV19 with TRBJ2-7, with D possibly being TRBD1 (6 bases). Trimming cost V 3 bases and J 1 base, with 10 bases left between them. This CDR3 is 14 amino acids long. CDR1 is LNHDA, CDR2 SQIVND, per germline (reference sequence). The CDR3, as DNA: TGTGCCAGTAGTATGAGTGGACAGTCCTACGAGCAGTACTTC. This translates into CASSMSGQSYEQYF.

The CDR3 region is CATSDLQGGVGYEQFF. The DNA of the CDR3 is TGTGCCACCAGTGATTTGCAGGGGGGCGTAGGCTATGAGCAGTTCTTC. V is TRBV24-1 and J is TRBJ2-1; D is perhaps TRBD1 (7 bases). Trimming stripped 0 bases from V and 8 bases from J, with 16 bases between. Germline loops: CDR1 KGHDR, CDR2 SFDVKD. This CDR3 is 16 amino acids long.

The DNA of the CDR3 is TGTGCCAGCAGTTACTACAGGGTTGGTGGCTACACCTTC. Its translation: CASSYYRVGGYTF. The chain joins TRBV6-5 to TRBJ1-2; the D gene is possibly TRBD1 (6 bases). The CDR3 covers 13 residues. CDR1 and CDR2 from the germline V gene are MNHEY and SVGAGI. The V gene lost 1 base and the J gene lost 7 bases, with 10 bases spanning the gap.

The chain carries TRBV2 and TRBJ2-7; TRBD2 matches at 8 bases. The CDR3 sequence is 16 residues long. The germline V gene encodes CDR1 SNHLY and CDR2 FYNNEI. The trim removed 5 bases at V and 5 bases at J, leaving 14 bases unmatched. CDR3: CASSPLGAGAGNEQYF. The CDR3 DNA reads TGTGCCAGCAGTCCCCTTGGAGCGGGAGCGGGAAACGAGCAGTACTTC.

The V call is TRBV25-1, the J call TRBJ2-5; TRBD2 agrees at 7 bases. The CDR3 totals 15 residues. Germline CDR1 is MGHDK and CDR2 is SYGVNS. V was clipped by 6 bases and J by 9 bases; unmatched bases: 16. The CDR3 here is CASSTGLSVREAQYF. DNA of the CDR3: TGTGCCAGCAGCACGGGACTATCCGTACGGGAGGCCCAGTACTTC.

This CDR3 is CASSLGGSSREKLFF. For the CDR3, the DNA is TGTGCCAGCAGCTTGGGGGGCAGCTCCCGCGAAAAACTGTTTTTT. The V gene is TRBV5-8, the J gene TRBJ1-4, with D perhaps matching TRBD1 (5 bases). The V gene lost 0 bases and the J gene lost 8 bases, with 14 bases spanning the gap. The CDR3 sequence is 15 residues long. Germline assignment: CDR1 SGHTS and CDR2 YDEGEE.

The V gene is TRBV5-1, the J gene TRBJ2-7; 10 bases are a match to TRBD2. Per germline, CDR1 SGHRS and CDR2 YFSETQ. V dropped 0 bases and J dropped 6; count of bases not matched to a gene: 6. The CDR3 extends over 15 amino acids. Here the CDR3 DNA reads TGCGCCAGCAGCTTGGAAGCGGGAGGGGCGGGCGAGCAGTACTTC. Protein: CASSLEAGGAGEQYF.

J is TRBJ2-7 and V is TRBV27; D possibly corresponds to TRBD1 (6 bases). Deletions cut 4 bases from V and 2 bases from J, with 6 bases between. The germline gives CDR1 MNHEY, CDR2 SMNVEV (reference sequence). The CDR3 sequence is 12 residues long. DNA for the CDR3: TGTGCCAGCAGTTGGGGGCCCTACGAGCAGTACTTC. Its translation: CASSWGPYEQYF.

The chain links TRBV2 to TRBJ2-3; 10 nucleotides line up with TRBD2. The ends lost 7 bases at V and 3 bases at J; junction bases unmatched: 7. The germline V gene has CDR1 SNHLY and CDR2 FYNNEI. The CDR3 totals 15 residues. The CDR3 here is CASTLAGVRTDTQYF. As DNA, the CDR3 is TGTGCCAGCACCCTAGCGGGAGTACGGACAGATACGCAGTATTTT.

The chain has TRBV9 and TRBJ2-3; 7 nucleotides align to TRBD2. This CDR3 contains 17 residues. With 0 bases clipped from V and 1 base from J, the junction kept 8 bases outside the gene matches. The germline CDR1 and CDR2 sequences are SGDLS and YYNGEE. The CDR3 protein is CASSVGGLAVGTDTQYF. The CDR3 DNA follows: TGTGCCAGCAGCGTAGGAGGGCTAGCGGTGGGCACAGATACGCAGTATTTT.

V gene TRBV11-1 combines with J gene TRBJ1-1; D gene uncertain. Per the germline V gene, CDR1 is SGHAT and CDR2 is FQDESV (reference sequence). V was trimmed by 7 bases and J by 1 base, leaving 13 bases between them. CDR3 length: 14 residues. CDR3 in amino acids: CASNPPQSNTEAFF. As DNA, the CDR3 is TGTGCCAGCAACCCCCCGCAGTCGAACACTGAAGCTTTCTTT.

This clone was seen only a few times. The junction departs from germline at one end; a sequencing error may be responsible. The rearrangement links TRBV5-1 to TRBJ2-1; the match to TRBD2 covers 7 bases. From germline, CDR1 is SGHRS and CDR2 YFSETQ. The CDR3 covers 13 residues. The CDR3 loop is CASSEVGKRDRIF. In DNA form, the CDR3 reads TGCGCCAGCAGCGAGGTCGGGAAGCGGGACCGAATCTTC. The full variable domain, rest sourced from reference TRBV5-1 and TRBJ2-1, is KAGVTQTPRYLIKTRGQQVTLSCSPISGHRSVSWYQQTPGQGLQFLFEYFSETQRNKGNFPGRFSGRQFSNSRSEMNVSTLELGDSALYLCASSEVGKRDRIFGPGTRLTVL.